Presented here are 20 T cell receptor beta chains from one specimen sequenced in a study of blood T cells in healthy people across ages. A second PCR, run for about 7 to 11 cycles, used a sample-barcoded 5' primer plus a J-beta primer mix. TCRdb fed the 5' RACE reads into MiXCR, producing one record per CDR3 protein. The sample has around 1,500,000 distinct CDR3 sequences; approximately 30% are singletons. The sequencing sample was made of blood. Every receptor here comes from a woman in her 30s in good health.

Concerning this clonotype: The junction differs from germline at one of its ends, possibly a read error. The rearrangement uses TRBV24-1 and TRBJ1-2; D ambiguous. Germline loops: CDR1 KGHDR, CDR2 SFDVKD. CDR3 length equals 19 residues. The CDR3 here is CATSDHISRTRFQGYGDTF. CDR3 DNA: TGTGCCACCAGTGATCATATTAGTAGGACCCGATTCCAAGGCTATGGCGACACCTTC.

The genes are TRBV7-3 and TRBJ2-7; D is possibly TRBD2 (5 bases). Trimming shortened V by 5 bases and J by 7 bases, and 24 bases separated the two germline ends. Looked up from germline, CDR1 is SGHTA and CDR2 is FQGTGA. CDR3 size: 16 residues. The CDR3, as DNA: TGTGCCAGCAGCCGGGCTCGAGCTGACTACTACAATGAGCAGTACTTC. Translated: CASSRARADYYNEQYF.

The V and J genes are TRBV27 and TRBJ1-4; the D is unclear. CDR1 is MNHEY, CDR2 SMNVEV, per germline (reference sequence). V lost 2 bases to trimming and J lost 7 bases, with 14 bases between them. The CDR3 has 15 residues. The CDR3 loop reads CASSLGGPAGEKLFF. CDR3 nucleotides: TGTGCCAGCAGTTTAGGCGGCCCGGCGGGTGAAAAACTGTTTTTT.

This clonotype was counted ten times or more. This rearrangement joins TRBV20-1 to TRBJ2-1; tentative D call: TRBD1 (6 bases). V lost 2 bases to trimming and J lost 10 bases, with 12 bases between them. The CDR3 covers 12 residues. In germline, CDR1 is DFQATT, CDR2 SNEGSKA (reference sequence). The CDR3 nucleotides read TGCAGTGCTAGAACCGGGACAACGGAGCAGTTCTTC. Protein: CSARTGTTEQFF.

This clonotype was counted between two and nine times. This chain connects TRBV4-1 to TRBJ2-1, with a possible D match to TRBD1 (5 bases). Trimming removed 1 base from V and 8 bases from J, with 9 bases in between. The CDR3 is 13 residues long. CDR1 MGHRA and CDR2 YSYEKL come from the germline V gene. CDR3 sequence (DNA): TGCGCCAGCAGCCAAGTAGGGGTCTATGAGCAGTTCTTC. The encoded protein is CASSQVGVYEQFF.

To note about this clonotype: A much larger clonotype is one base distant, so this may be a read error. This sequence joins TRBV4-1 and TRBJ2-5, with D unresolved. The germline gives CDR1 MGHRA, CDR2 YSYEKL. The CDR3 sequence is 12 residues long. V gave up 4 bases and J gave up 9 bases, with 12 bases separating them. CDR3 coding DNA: TGCGCCAGCAGCCGACTCTGGGGTCCCCAGTACTTC. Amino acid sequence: CASSRLWGPQYF.

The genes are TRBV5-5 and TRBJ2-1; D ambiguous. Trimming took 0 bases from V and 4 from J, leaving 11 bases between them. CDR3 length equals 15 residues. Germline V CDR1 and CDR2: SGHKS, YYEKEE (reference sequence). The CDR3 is CASSLGSLDYNEQFF. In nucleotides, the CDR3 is TGTGCCAGCAGCTTGGGGTCGCTAGATTACAATGAGCAGTTCTTC.

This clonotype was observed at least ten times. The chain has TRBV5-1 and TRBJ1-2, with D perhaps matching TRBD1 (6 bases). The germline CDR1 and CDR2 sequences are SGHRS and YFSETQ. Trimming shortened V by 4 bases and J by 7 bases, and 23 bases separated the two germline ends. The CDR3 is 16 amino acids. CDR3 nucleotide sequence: TGCGCCAGCAGCCTCCCCGGGGGCGCGGTCTTGAGTGGCTACACCTTC. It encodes CASSLPGGAVLSGYTF.

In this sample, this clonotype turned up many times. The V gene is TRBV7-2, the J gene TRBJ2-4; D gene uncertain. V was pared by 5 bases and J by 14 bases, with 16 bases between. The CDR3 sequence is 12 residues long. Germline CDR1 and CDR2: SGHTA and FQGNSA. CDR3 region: CASSPRIAEKYF. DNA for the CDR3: TGTGCCAGCAGCCCTCGGATAGCTGAAAAGTACTTC.

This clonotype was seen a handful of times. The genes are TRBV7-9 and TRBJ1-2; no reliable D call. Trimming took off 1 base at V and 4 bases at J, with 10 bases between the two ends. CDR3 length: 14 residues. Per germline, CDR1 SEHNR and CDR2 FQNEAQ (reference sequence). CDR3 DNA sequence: TGTGCCAGCAGCTTAGACCTTGCGAGCTATGGCTACACCTTC. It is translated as CASSLDLASYGYTF.

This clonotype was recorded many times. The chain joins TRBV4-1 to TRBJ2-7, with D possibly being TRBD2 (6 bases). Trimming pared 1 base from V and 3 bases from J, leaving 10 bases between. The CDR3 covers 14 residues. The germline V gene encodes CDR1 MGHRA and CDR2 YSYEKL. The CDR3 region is CASSQVPGDYEQYF. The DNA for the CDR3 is TGCGCCAGCAGCCAAGTACCGGGGGACTACGAGCAGTACTTC.

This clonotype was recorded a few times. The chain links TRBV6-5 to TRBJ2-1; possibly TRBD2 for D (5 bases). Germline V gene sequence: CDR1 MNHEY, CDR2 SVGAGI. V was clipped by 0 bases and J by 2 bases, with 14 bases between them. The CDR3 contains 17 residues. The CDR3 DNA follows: TGTGCCAGCAGTTACTCGAAGTCAGCGGCGACCTACAATGAGCAGTTCTTC. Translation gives CASSYSKSAATYNEQFF.

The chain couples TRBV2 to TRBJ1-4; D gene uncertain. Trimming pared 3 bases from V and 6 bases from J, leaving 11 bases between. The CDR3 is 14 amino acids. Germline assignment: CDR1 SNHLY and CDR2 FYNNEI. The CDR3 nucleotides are TGTGCCAGCAGTGAGGGCAGCAGTGATGAAAAACTGTTTTTT. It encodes CASSEGSSDEKLFF.

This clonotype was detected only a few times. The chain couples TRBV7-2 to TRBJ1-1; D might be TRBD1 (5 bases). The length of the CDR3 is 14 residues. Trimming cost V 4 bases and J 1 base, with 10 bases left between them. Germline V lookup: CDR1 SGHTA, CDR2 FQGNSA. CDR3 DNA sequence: TGTGCCAGCAGCTGGGACTATAGGAACACTGAAGCTTTCTTT. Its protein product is CASSWDYRNTEAFF.

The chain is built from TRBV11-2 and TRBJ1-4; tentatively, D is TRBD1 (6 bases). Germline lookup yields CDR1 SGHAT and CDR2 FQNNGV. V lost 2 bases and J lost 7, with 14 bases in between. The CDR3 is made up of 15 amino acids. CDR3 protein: CASSLTRWGREKLFF. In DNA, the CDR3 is TGTGCCAGCAGCTTAACTAGATGGGGGCGTGAAAAACTGTTTTTT. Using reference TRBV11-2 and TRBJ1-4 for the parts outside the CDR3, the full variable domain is EAGVAQSPRYKIIEKRQSVAFWCNPISGHATLYWYQQILGQGPKLLIQFQNNGVVDDSQLPKDRFSAERLKGVDSTLKIQPAKLEDSAVYLCASSLTRWGREKLFFGSGTQLSVL.

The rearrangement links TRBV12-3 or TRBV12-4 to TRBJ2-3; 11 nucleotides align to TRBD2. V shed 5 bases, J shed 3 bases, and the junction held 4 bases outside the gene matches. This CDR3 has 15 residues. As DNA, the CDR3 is TGTGCCAGCAGTCAGACTAGCGGGGTAACAGATACGCAGTATTTT. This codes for CASSQTSGVTDTQYF.

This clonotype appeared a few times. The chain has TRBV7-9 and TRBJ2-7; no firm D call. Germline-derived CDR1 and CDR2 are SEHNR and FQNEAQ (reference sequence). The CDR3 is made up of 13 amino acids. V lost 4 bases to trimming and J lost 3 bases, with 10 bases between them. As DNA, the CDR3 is TGTGCCAGCAGCTCACGGGCGGACTACGAGCAGTACTTC. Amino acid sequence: CASSSRADYEQYF. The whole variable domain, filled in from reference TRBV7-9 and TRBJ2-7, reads DTGVSQNPRHKITKRGQNVTFRCDPISEHNRLYWYRQTLGQGPEFLTYFQNEAQLEKSRLLSDRFSAERPKGSFSTLEIQRTEQGDSAMYLCASSSRADYEQYFGPGTRLTVT.

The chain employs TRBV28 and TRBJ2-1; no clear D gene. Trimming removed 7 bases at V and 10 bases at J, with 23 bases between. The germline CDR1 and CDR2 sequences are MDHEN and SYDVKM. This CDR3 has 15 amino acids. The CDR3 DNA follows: TGTGCCAGCACCCCCGGCGGACGGAGCTCCATCGAGCAGTTCTTC. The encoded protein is CASTPGGRSSIEQFF.

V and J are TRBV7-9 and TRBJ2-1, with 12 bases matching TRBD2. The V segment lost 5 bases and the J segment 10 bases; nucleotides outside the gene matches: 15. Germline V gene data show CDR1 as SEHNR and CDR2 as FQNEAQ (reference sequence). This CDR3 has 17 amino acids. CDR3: CASSQDLGTSGSREQFF. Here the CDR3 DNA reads TGTGCCAGCAGCCAAGATTTAGGGACTAGCGGGTCTAGGGAGCAGTTCTTC.

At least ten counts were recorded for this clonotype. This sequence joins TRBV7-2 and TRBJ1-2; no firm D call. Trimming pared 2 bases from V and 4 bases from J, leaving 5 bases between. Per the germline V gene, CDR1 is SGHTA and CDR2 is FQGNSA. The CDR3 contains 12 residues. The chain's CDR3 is CASSLLAYGYTF. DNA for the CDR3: TGTGCCAGCAGCTTATTGGCCTATGGCTACACCTTC.